These T cell receptor beta chains were read from a single sample in a study of regulatory T cells in long-lasting Graves disease. Each CDR3 protein is one row after TCRdb ran MiXCR on the multiplex PCR reads. The data show 580,000 or so distinct CDR3 sequences, 15% to 20% seen once. The same specimen was also included in a second study, on T cells in Graves' hyperthyroidism and ophthalmopathy.

Here the sequenced sample was peripheral blood mononuclear cells (PBMCs), taken at new diagnosis, from a patient treated with antithyroid drugs. The receptor source for this set is a man between 18 and 35 years old with Graves disease. The CDR3 runs from the conserved cysteine through the conserved F or W. The size of a clone is reported for some rows only, either as once, few or many, or as a class for expanded clones.

J,V,size,CDR3
TRBJ2-1,TRBV27,many,CASSLSGAEQFF
TRBJ2-7,TRBV6-1,few,CASSDRWSEQYF
TRBJ2-2,TRBV13,.,CASSHLLLGTGELFF
TRBJ1-4,TRBV6-5,few,CASSSRIRGQGPSNEKLFF
TRBJ2-1,TRBV7-9,few,CASSLSGRPEFF
TRBJ2-1,TRBV2,many,CASSSPPRRGRSYNEQFF
TRBJ2-2,TRBV13,few,CASSSIADTNTGELFF
TRBJ1-1,TRBV29-1,few,CSVKPGQGNTEAFF
TRBJ2-2,TRBV7-9,.,CASSFGQEQEELFF
TRBJ2-1,TRBV11-2,.,CASSLVPGGSEGNEQFF
TRBJ2-2,TRBV30,many,CAWESGSGTGELFF
TRBJ1-2,TRBV6-2/TRBV6-3,.,CASSEYRGRRHGYTF
TRBJ2-3,TRBV7-9,.,CASSFYGVTDTQYF
TRBJ1-5,TRBV4-2,.,CASSQDGGAYSNQPQHF
TRBJ2-7,TRBV6-1,many,CASSTGQGASYEQYF
TRBJ2-1,TRBV2,.,CASSGPTGGNNEQFF
TRBJ2-2,TRBV15,.,CATSRVGGRRTGELFF
TRBJ2-1,TRBV7-2,many,CASDLQGGVQFF
TRBJ2-3,TRBV11-2,many,CASSSSGFNTDTQYF
TRBJ2-5,TRBV9,.,CASSPHGATQETQYF
TRBJ1-1,TRBV15,.,CATSRDSGRAAEAFF
TRBJ2-7,TRBV19,.,CASSISGGRAYEQYF
TRBJ1-4,TRBV18,many,CASSPLSYENEKLFF
TRBJ1-4,TRBV6-1,.,CASSKGRQGNEKLFF
TRBJ2-7,TRBV3-1,many,CASSQTAFEQYF
TRBJ2-3,TRBV5-1,.,CASSSDGKADTQYF
TRBJ2-7,TRBV7-3,many,CASSLPLTYEQYF
TRBJ2-5,TRBV5-1,.,CASSSRLGRMEEETQYF
TRBJ2-1,TRBV19,few,CASSSQGFNEQFF
TRBJ2-7,TRBV3-1,many,CASSQDDRQGARYEQYF
TRBJ2-7,TRBV6-2/TRBV6-3,.,CASSYSKVQLLAAASSYEQYF
TRBJ2-3,TRBV13,many,CASSDQSGVTDTQYF
TRBJ1-2,TRBV30,.,CAWRKSGTYGNTF
TRBJ2-1,TRBV7-3,many,CASSLTPWGNEQFF
TRBJ1-2,TRBV30,many,CAWSDRRTNSF
TRBJ2-7,TRBV7-9,many,CASSLVGGGRVYEQYF
TRBJ1-1,TRBV18,.,CASLGAGGLEAFF
TRBJ2-5,TRBV7-3,few,CASSRWGAREETQYF
TRBJ2-1,TRBV11-2,many,CASSHRTSGRGSDEQFF
TRBJ2-1,TRBV12-3/TRBV12-4,.,CAGSLPVLEQFF
TRBJ2-1,TRBV7-8,many,CASSSVYNEQFF
TRBJ2-3,TRBV13,.,CASSARLGENTQYF
TRBJ1-5,TRBV10-3,many,CAISDSDPTQPQHF
TRBJ2-7,TRBV3-1,many,CASSQDRIGSSGPVSHEQYF
TRBJ2-7,TRBV5-6,few,CASSPPGRQPYEQYF
TRBJ2-3,TRBV5-1,many,CASSNTRTGSTDTQYF
TRBJ2-1,TRBV30,many,CAWRERLGGSQINEQFF
TRBJ2-1,TRBV13,many,CASSSPRAALSTSSYNEQFF
TRBJ2-5,TRBV27,.,CASSHHPPGQETQYF
TRBJ2-7,TRBV20-1,.,CSAPAPSRPYEQYF
TRBJ1-2,TRBV3-1,many,CASSQDEGSGGYTF